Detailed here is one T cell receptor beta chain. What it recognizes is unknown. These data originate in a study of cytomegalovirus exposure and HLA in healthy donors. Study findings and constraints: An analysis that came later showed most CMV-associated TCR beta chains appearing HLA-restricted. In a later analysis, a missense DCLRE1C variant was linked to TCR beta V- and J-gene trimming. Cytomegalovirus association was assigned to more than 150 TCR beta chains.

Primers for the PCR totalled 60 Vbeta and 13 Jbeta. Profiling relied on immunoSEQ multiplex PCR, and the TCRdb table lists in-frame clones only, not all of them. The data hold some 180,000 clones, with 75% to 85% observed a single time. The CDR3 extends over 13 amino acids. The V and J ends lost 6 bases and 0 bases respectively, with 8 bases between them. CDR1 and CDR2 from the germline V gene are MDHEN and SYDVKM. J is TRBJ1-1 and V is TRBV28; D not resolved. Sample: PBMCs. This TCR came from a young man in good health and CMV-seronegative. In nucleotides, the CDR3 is TGTGCCAGCAGCACAACCGTGAACACTGAAGCTTTCTTT. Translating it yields CASSTTVNTEAFF.